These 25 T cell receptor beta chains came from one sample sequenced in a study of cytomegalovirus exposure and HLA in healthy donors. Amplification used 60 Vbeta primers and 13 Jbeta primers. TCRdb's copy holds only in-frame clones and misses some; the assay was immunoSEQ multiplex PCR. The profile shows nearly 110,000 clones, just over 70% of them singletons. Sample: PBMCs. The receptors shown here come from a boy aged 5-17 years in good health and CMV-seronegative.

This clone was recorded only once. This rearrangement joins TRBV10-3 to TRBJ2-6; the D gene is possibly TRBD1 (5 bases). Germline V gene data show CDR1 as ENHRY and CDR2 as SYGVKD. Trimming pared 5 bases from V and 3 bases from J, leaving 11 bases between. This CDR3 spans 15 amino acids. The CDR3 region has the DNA TGTGCCATCAGTCAGGACAACGGTGGGGCCAACGTCCTGACTTTC. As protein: CAISQDNGGANVLTF.

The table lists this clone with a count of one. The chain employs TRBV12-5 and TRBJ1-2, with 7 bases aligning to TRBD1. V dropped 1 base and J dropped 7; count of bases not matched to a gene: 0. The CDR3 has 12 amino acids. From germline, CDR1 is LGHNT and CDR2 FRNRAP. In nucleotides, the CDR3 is TGTGCTAGTGGTTTGGGACAGGGTGGCTACACCTTC. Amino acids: CASGLGQGGYTF.

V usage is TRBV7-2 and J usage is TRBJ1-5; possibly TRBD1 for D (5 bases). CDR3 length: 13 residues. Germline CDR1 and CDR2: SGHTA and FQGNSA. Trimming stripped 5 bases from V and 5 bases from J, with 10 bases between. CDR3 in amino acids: CASSRTSDQPQHF. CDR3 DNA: TGTGCCAGCAGCCGGACATCCGATCAGCCCCAGCATTTT. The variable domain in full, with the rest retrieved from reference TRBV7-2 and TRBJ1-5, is GAGVSQSPSNKVTEKGKDVELRCDPISGHTALYWYRQSLGQGLEFLIYFQGNSAPDKSGLPSDRFSAERTGGSVSTLTIQRTQQEDSAVYLCASSRTSDQPQHFGDGTRLSIL.

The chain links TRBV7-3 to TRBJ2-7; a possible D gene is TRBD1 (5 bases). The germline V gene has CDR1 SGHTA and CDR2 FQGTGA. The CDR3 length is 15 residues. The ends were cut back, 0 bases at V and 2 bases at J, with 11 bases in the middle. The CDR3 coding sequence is TGTGCCAGCAGCTTAACCTTGGGGCTACCCTACGAGCAGTACTTC. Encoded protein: CASSLTLGLPYEQYF. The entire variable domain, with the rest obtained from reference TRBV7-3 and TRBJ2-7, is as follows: GAGVSQTPSNKVTEKGKYVELRCDPISGHTALYWYRQSLGQGPEFLIYFQGTGAADDSGLPNDRFFAVRPEGSVSTLKIQRTERGDSAVYLCASSLTLGLPYEQYFGPGTRLTVT.

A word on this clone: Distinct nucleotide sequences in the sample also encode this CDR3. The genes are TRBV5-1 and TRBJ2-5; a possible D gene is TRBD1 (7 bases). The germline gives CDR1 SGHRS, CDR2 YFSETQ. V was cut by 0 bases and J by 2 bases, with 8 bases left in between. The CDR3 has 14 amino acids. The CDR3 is CASSLAGGQETQYF. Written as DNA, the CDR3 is TGCGCCAGCAGCTTGGCAGGGGGGCAAGAGACCCAGTACTTC.

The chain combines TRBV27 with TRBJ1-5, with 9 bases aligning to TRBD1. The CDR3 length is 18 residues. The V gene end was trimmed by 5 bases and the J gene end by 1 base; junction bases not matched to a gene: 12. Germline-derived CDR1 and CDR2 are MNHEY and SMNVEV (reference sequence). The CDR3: CASSKDRGGPRSNQPQHF. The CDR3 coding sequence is TGTGCCAGCAGTAAGGACAGGGGTGGCCCTAGGAGCAATCAGCCCCAGCATTTT.

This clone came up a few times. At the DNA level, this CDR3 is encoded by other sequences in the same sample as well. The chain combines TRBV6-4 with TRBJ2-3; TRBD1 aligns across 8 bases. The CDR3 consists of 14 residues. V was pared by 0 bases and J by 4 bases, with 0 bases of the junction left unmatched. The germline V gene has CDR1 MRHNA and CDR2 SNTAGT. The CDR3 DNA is TGTGCCAGCAGTGACTCACAGGGGGCAGATACGCAGTATTTT. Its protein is CASSDSQGADTQYF.

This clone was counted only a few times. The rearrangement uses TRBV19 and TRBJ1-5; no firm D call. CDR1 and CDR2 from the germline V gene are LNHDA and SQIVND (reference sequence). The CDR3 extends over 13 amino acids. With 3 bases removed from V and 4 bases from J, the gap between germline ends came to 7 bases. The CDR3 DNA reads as TGTGCCAGTAGTATGCGGAGAAATCAGCCCCAGCATTTT. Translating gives CASSMRRNQPQHF.

CDR3: CASRIQVTEAFF. The CDR3, as DNA: TGTGCCAGCAGAATACAGGTAACTGAAGCTTTCTTT. The chain has TRBV2 and TRBJ1-1; perhaps TRBD1 as D (5 bases). V lost 6 bases to trimming and J lost 5 bases, with 10 bases between them. Germline V lookup: CDR1 SNHLY, CDR2 FYNNEI. The CDR3 is 12 amino acids. Filled out from reference TRBV2 and TRBJ1-1, the complete variable domain reads EPEVTQTPSHQVTQMGQEVILRCVPISNHLYFYWYRQILGQKVEFLVSFYNNEISEKSEIFDDQFSVERPDGSNFTLKIRSTKLEDSAMYFCASRIQVTEAFFGQGTRLTVV.

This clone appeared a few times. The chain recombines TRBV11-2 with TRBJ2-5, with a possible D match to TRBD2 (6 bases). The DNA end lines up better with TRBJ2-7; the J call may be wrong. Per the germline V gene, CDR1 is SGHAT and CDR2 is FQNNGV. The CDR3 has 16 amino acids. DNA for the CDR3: TGTGCCAGCAGCCCGATAGCTCGAACGGGAGTCTACGAGCAGTACTTC. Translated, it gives CASSPIARTGVYEQYF.

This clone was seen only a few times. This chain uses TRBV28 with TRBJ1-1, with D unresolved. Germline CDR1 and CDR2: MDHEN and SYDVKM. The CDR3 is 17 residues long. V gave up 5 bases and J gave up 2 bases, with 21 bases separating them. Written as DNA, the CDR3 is TGTGCCAGCAGTAGGCGGGGTCTCTCCTACCGTAACACTGAAGCTTTCTTT. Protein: CASSRRGLSYRNTEAFF.

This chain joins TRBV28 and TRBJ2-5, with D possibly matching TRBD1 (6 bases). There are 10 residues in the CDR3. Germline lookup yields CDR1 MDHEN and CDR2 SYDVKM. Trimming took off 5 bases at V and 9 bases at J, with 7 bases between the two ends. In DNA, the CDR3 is TGTGCCAGCAGTCGACAGGCCCAGTACTTC. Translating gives CASSRQAQYF.

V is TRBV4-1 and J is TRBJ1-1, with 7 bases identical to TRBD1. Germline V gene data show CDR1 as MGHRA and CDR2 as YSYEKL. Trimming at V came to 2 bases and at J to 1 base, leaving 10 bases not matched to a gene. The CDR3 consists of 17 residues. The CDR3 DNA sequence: TGCGCCAGCAGCCAAAAATCTGAGACAGGGTCGAACACTGAAGCTTTCTTT. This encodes CASSQKSETGSNTEAFF.

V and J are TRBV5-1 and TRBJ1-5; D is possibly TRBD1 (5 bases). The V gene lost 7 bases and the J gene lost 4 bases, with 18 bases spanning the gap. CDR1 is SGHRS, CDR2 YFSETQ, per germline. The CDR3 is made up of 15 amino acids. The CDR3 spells CASSYGGTKNQPQHF. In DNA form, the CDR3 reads TGCGCCAGCTCCTATGGAGGGACTAAAAATCAGCCCCAGCATTTT.

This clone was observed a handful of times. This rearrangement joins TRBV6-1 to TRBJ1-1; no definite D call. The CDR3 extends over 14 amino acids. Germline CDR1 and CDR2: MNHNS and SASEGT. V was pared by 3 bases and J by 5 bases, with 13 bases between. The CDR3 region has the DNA TGTGCCAGCAGTGAGAATGGCCCGGGTACTGAAGCTTTCTTT. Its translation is CASSENGPGTEAFF.

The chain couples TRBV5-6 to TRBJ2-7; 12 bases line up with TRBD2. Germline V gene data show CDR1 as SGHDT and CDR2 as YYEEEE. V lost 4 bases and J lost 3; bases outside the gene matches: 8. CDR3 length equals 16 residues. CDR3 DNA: TGTGCCAGCAGCCTTTTGACTAGCGGGGGCGACTACGAGCAGTACTTC. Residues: CASSLLTSGGDYEQYF.

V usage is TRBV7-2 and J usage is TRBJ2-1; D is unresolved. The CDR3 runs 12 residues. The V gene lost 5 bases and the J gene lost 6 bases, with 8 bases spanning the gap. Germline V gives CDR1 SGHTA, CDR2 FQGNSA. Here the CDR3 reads CASSPPFNEQFF. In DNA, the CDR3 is TGTGCCAGCAGCCCCCCGTTCAATGAGCAGTTCTTC.

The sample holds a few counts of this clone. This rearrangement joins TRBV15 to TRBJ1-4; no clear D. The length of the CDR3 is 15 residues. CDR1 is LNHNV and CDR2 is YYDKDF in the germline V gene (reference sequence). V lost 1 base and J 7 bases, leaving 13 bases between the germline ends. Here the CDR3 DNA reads TGTGCCACCAGCAGAGGGGTAAAAGGGAGTGAAAAACTGTTTTTT. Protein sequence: CATSRGVKGSEKLFF. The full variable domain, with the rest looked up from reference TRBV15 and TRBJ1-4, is DAMVIQNPRYQVTQFGKPVTLSCSQTLNHNVMYWYQQKSSQAPKLLFHYYDKDFNNEADTPDNFQSRRPNTSFCFLDIRSPGLGDTAMYLCATSRGVKGSEKLFFGSGTQLSVL.

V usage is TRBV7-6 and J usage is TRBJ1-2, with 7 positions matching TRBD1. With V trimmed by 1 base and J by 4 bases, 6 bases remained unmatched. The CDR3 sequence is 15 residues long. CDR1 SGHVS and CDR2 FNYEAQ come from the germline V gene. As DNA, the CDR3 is TGTGCCAGCAGCTTAGAGGGTCCAGGGGGCTATGGCTACACCTTC. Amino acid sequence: CASSLEGPGGYGYTF.

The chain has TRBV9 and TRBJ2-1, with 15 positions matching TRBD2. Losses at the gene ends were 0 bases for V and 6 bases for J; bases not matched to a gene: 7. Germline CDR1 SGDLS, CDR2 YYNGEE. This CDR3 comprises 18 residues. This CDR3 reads CASSVGTSGGAGRNEQFF. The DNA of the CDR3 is TGTGCCAGCAGCGTAGGGACTAGCGGGGGGGCCGGGCGCAATGAGCAGTTCTTC.

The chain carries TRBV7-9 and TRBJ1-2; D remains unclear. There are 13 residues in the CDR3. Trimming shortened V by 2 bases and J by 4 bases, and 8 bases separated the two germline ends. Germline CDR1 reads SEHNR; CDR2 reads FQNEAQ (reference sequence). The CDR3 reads CASSLIESYGYTF. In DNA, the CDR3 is TGTGCCAGCAGCTTAATAGAGAGCTATGGCTACACCTTC.

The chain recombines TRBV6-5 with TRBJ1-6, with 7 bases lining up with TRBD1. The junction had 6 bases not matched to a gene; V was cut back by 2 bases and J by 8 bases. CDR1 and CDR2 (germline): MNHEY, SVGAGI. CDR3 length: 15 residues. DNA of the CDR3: TGTGCCAGCAGTTACAGGAGACAGGGCTATTCACCCCTCCACTTT. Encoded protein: CASSYRRQGYSPLHF.

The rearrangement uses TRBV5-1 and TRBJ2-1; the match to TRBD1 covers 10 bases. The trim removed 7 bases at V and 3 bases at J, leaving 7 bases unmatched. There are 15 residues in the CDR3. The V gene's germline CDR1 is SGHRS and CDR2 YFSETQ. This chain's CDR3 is CASGDRDRGYNEQFF. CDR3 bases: TGCGCCAGCGGCGACCGGGACAGGGGCTACAATGAGCAGTTCTTC.

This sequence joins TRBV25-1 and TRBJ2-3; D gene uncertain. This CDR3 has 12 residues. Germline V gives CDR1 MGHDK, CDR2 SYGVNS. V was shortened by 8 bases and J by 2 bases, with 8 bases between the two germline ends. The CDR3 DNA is TGTGCCAGCCTATCCAACACAGATACGCAGTATTTT. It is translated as CASLSNTDTQYF.

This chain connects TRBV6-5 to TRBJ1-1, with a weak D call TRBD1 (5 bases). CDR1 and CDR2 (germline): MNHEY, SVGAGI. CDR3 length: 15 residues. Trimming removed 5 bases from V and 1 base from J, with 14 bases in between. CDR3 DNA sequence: TGTGCCAGCAGTCCCTTGACAGTTCAGAACACTGAAGCTTTCTTT. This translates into CASSPLTVQNTEAFF.